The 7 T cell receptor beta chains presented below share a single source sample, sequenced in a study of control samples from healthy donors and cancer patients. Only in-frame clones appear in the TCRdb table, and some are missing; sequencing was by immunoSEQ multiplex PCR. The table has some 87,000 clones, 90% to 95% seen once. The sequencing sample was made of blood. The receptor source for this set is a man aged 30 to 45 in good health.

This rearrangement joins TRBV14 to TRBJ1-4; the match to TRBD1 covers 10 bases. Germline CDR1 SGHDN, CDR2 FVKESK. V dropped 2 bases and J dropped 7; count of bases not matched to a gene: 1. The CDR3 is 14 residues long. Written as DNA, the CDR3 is TGTGCCAGCAGCCAACGGACAGGGGGTGAAAAACTGTTTTTT. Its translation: CASSQRTGGEKLFF.

This CDR3 is CASSDYRAKNIQYF. The CDR3 DNA follows: TGTGCCAGCAGTGATTATCGCGCCAAAAACATTCAGTACTTC. The chain employs TRBV2 and TRBJ2-4; D ambiguous. V was clipped by 3 bases and J by 1 base, with 7 bases between them. The CDR3 has 14 amino acids. The V gene's germline CDR1 is SNHLY and CDR2 FYNNEI.

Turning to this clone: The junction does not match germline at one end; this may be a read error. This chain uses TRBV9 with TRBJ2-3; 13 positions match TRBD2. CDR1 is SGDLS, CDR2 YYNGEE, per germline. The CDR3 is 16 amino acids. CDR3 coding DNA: TGTGCCAGCAGCCCCCGGACTAGCGGGAGCATAGATACGCAGTATTTT. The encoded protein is CASSPRTSGSIDTQYF.

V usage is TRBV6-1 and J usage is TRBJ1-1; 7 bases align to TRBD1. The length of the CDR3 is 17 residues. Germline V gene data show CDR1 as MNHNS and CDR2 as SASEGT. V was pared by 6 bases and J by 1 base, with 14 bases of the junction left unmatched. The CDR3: CASSERPGGAGNTEAFF. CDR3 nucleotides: TGTGCCAGCAGCGAACGTCCAGGGGGGGCGGGGAACACTGAAGCTTTCTTT.

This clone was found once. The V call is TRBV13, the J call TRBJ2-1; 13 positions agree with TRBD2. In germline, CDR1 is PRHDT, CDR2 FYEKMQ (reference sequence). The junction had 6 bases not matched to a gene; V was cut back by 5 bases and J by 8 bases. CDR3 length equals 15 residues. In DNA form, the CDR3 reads TGTGCCAGCAGCCTGACTAGCGGGGGGCGTGATGAGCAGTTCTTC. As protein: CASSLTSGGRDEQFF.

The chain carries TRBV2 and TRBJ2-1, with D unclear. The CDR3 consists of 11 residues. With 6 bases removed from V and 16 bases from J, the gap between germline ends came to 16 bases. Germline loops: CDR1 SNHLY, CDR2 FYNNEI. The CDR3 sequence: CASSPGQAPFF. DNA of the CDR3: TGTGCCAGCAGCCCCGGGCAGGCCCCATTCTTC.

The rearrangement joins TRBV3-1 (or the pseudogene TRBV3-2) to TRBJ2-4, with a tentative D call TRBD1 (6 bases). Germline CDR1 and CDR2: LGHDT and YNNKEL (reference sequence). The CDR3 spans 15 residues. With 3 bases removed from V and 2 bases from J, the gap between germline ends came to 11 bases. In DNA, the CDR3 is TGTGCCAGCAGCCAGGGGGCCTCGTCCAAAAACATTCAGTACTTC. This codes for CASSQGASSKNIQYF.